A single TCR beta chain is shown here with its context. What it recognizes is unknown. These data come from a study of cytomegalovirus exposure and HLA in healthy donors. Findings and limits, study-wide: Rates of TCR association differed by HLA locus in a later analysis, with DRB1 highest and HLA-C lowest. In a later analysis, 17,000 or so TCR beta sequences were associated with HLA alleles at 0.05 false discovery rate. From TCR beta sequences, most subjects' HLA-A and HLA-B alleles were reportedly predicted accurately.

Primers for the PCR totalled 60 Vbeta and 13 Jbeta. Some clones are missing from TCRdb's copy, which holds only in-frame ones; the method was immunoSEQ multiplex PCR. The table includes 120,000 or so clones, 60% to 85% detected once. The germline gives CDR1 MNHNY, CDR2 SVGAGI (reference sequence). This CDR3 is 15 amino acids long. V was trimmed by 8 bases and J by 1 base, leaving 16 bases between them. This receptor was taken from a female donor in good health and CMV-seronegative. The J gene is TRBJ2-3, the V gene TRBV6-6; D perhaps matches TRBD2 (6 bases). The sample consisted of PBMCs. CDR3: CASCRSSGGTDTQYF. CDR3 DNA: TGTGCCAGCTGTCGCTCCTCGGGGGGCACAGATACGCAGTATTTT.